The 27 T cell receptor beta chains below all came from one sample that was sequenced in a study of cytomegalovirus exposure and HLA in healthy donors. The PCR contained 60 Vbeta and 13 Jbeta primers. Measured with immunoSEQ multiplex PCR; TCRdb has only the in-frame clones, and not every one. The top ten hold approximately 1.3% of the sample, which has about 160,000 clones, around four fifths seen once. Sequencing was performed on PBMCs. The receptors derive from a man under 40 in good health and CMV-seronegative.

The gene calls are TRBV30 and TRBJ2-3; 8 bases line up with TRBD2. Germline CDR1 reads GTSNPN; CDR2 reads SVGIG (reference sequence). This CDR3 region has 18 residues. With 0 bases clipped from V and 5 bases from J, the junction kept 16 bases outside the gene matches. The CDR3 loop reads CAWSVPRGGRGRGDTQYF. In DNA form, the CDR3 reads TGTGCCTGGAGTGTACCCCGGGGGGGCCGGGGGCGCGGAGATACGCAGTATTTT.

The rearrangement links TRBV7-9 to TRBJ1-1; D is possibly TRBD1 (6 bases). Germline V CDR1 and CDR2: SEHNR, FQNEAQ (reference sequence). The CDR3 is 13 amino acids. The V end was cut by 2 bases, the J end by 6 bases, with 10 bases between. The CDR3 is CASSLRQVSEAFF. The DNA of the CDR3 is TGTGCCAGCAGCTTAAGACAGGTCTCTGAAGCTTTCTTT.

The J gene is TRBJ1-2, the V gene TRBV5-8, with 7 positions matching TRBD1. The CDR3 covers 14 residues. From germline, CDR1 is SGHTS and CDR2 YDEGEE. V trimming: 2 bases; J trimming: 4 bases; junction bases outside the gene matches: 5. DNA of the CDR3: TGTGCCAGCAGCTTTCCGACAGGGAGCTATGGCTACACCTTC. It encodes CASSFPTGSYGYTF.

The chain has TRBV5-6 and TRBJ1-1; D gene unclear. Trimming stripped 0 bases from V and 0 bases from J, with 15 bases between. The CDR3 runs 17 residues. Looked up from germline, CDR1 is SGHDT and CDR2 is YYEEEE. CDR3 sequence reads: CASSLDLGLAMNTEAFF. Written as DNA, the CDR3 is TGTGCCAGCAGCTTGGATTTGGGCCTCGCGATGAACACTGAAGCTTTCTTT. The variable domain in full, completed from reference TRBV5-6 and TRBJ1-1, reads DAGVTQSPTHLIKTRGQQVTLRCSPKSGHDTVSWYQQALGQGPQFIFQYYEEEERQRGNFPDRFSGHQFPNYSSELNVNALLLGDSALYLCASSLDLGLAMNTEAFFGQGTRLTVV.

Only a few counts were recorded for this clone. V gene TRBV2 combines with J gene TRBJ1-1; weak D call: TRBD1 (5 bases). CDR1 is SNHLY, CDR2 FYNNEI, per germline. V lost 7 bases and J 7 bases, leaving 19 bases between the germline ends. The CDR3 has 14 residues. CDR3 in amino acids: CASTTGGMLDEAFF. CDR3 bases: TGTGCCAGCACGACTGGGGGGATGTTGGATGAAGCTTTCTTT.

About this clone itself: A read error may account for a junction end that differs from germline. Other DNA sequences in this specimen translate into the identical CDR3. The chain is built from TRBV16 and TRBJ1-1; TRBD1 matches at 9 bases. This CDR3 comprises 17 residues. Germline V gives CDR1 KGHSY, CDR2 FQNENV. CDR3 loop: CASSHQTGGLGWTEAFF. The CDR3, as DNA: TGTGCCAGTAGCCACCAAACAGGGGGCCTAGGTTGGACTGAAGCTTTCTTT.

CDR3 coding DNA: TGTGCCACCAGCAGAGATTACCAACGGGGCTACACCTTC. Translation: CATSRDYQRGYTF. The chain employs TRBV15 and TRBJ1-2; no definite D call. Trimming took off 0 bases at V and 8 bases at J, with 10 bases between the two ends. The CDR3 has 13 amino acids. CDR1 is LNHNV, CDR2 YYDKDF, per germline (reference sequence). The whole variable domain, filled in from reference TRBV15 and TRBJ1-2, reads DAMVIQNPRYQVTQFGKPVTLSCSQTLNHNVMYWYQQKSSQAPKLLFHYYDKDFNNEADTPDNFQSRRPNTSFCFLDIRSPGLGDTAMYLCATSRDYQRGYTFGSGTRLTVV.

V usage is TRBV28 and J usage is TRBJ1-2; D remains ambiguous. Germline-derived CDR1 and CDR2 are MDHEN and SYDVKM. This CDR3 has 14 residues. V was clipped by 5 bases and J by 1 base, with 11 bases between them. For the CDR3, the DNA is TGTGCCAGCAGTACTCCGACTAATAACTATGGCTACACCTTC. Encoded protein: CASSTPTNNYGYTF.

The gene calls are TRBV5-8 and TRBJ1-4; D is unclear. The CDR3 is 13 amino acids. Trimming shortened V by 7 bases and J by 3 bases, and 10 bases separated the two germline ends. The germline V gene encodes CDR1 SGHTS and CDR2 YDEGEE. CDR3 sequence reads: CASPWQANEKLFF. The CDR3 DNA reads as TGTGCCAGCCCCTGGCAAGCTAATGAAAAACTGTTTTTT.

The chain uses TRBV18 and TRBJ1-1, with D perhaps matching TRBD1 (6 bases). CDR3 length equals 14 residues. V was pared by 0 bases and J by 4 bases, with 9 bases between. Germline V gene sequence: CDR1 KGHSH, CDR2 LQKENI. This chain's CDR3 is CASSPPGGGTEAFF. The CDR3 DNA sequence: TGTGCCAGCTCACCACCGGGAGGGGGCACTGAAGCTTTCTTT.

This rearrangement joins TRBV7-2 to TRBJ2-2; TRBD2 matches at 10 bases. J was trimmed by 6 bases and V by 0 bases; bases with no gene match: 1. The CDR3 spans 15 residues. Germline loops: CDR1 SGHTA, CDR2 FQGNSA. This CDR3 reads CASSLAAGGPGELFF. The CDR3 coding sequence is TGTGCCAGCAGCTTAGCAGCGGGGGGGCCCGGGGAGCTGTTTTTT.

The rearrangement joins TRBV30 to TRBJ2-5; D is ambiguous. The end of the DNA is better explained by TRBJ2-7, so the J call may be wrong. Germline V gene sequence: CDR1 GTSNPN, CDR2 SVGIG (reference sequence). This CDR3 spans 14 amino acids. Here the CDR3 DNA reads TGTGCCTGGAGTGTAGTGTACTTGTCCTACGAGCAGTACTTC. Amino acid sequence: CAWSVVYLSYEQYF.

The V and J genes are TRBV19 and TRBJ1-1; the D gene is possibly TRBD1 (5 bases). The V end was cut by 6 bases, the J end by 0 bases, with 17 bases between. In germline, CDR1 is LNHDA, CDR2 SQIVND (reference sequence). The CDR3 totals 16 residues. The CDR3 loop reads CASREGERGVNTEAFF. As DNA, the CDR3 is TGTGCCAGTAGAGAAGGGGAAAGAGGAGTGAACACTGAAGCTTTCTTT.

This clone was observed a few times. The CDR3 DNA follows: TGCGCCAGCAGTGAGCCCTACAGAGTCACTGAAGCTTTCTTT. This sequence encodes CASSEPYRVTEAFF. This rearrangement joins TRBV10-2 to TRBJ1-1; no reliable D call. Germline V gene sequence: CDR1 WSHSY, CDR2 SAAADI. The CDR3 covers 14 residues. V was shortened by 2 bases and J by 4 bases, with 11 bases between the two germline ends.

This chain connects TRBV5-5 to TRBJ2-7, with 11 bases lining up with TRBD2. The CDR3 contains 15 residues. The V segment lost 4 bases and the J segment 1 base; nucleotides outside the gene matches: 4. Germline CDR1 reads SGHKS; CDR2 reads YYEKEE (reference sequence). The CDR3 reads CASSAGTSGSYEQYF. The CDR3 bases are TGTGCCAGCAGCGCCGGGACTAGCGGTTCCTACGAGCAGTACTTC.

J is TRBJ2-1 and V is TRBV5-1, with D hard to call. The CDR3 is 12 residues long. The V and J ends lost 0 bases and 7 bases respectively, with 5 bases between them. CDR1 and CDR2 from the germline V gene are SGHRS and YFSETQ. The DNA for the CDR3 is TGCGCCAGCAGCTTGGTCCCAAATGAGCAGTTCTTC. Its translation: CASSLVPNEQFF.

As regards this clone: An end of the junction does not agree with germline; a read error may underlie this. V is TRBV7-9 and J is TRBJ2-1; 7 nucleotides line up with TRBD1. Germline V gene data show CDR1 as SEHNR and CDR2 as FQNEAQ (reference sequence). CDR3 size: 13 residues. CDR3 protein: CSSTGQLYNEQFF. As DNA, the CDR3 is TGTTCCAGCACGGGACAGTTATACAATGAGCAGTTCTTC. The full variable domain, in which reference TRBV7-9 and TRBJ2-1 provide the parts outside the CDR3, is DTGVSQNPRHKITKRGQNVTFRCDPISEHNRLYWYRQTLGQGPEFLTYFQNEAQLEKSRLLSDRFSAERPKGSFSTLEIQRTEQGDSAMYLCSSTGQLYNEQFFGPGTRLTVL.

This chain links TRBV6-5 with TRBJ2-3, with TRBD1 matching over 8 bases. Per germline, CDR1 MNHEY and CDR2 SVGAGI. The J segment lost 4 bases and the V segment lost 5 bases, leaving 8 bases of the junction unmatched. The CDR3 covers 15 residues. This CDR3 reads CASSRPGQASDTQYF. The CDR3 DNA reads TGTGCCAGCAGTCGACCGGGACAGGCATCAGATACGCAGTATTTT.

The rearrangement uses TRBV7-3 and TRBJ2-1; the D gene is possibly TRBD1 (6 bases). The CDR3 totals 13 residues. Germline V gene lookup returns CDR1 SGHTA and CDR2 FQGTGA. V was clipped by 5 bases and J by 3 bases, with 8 bases between them. The CDR3 loop is CASSRTDYNEQFF. The CDR3 DNA reads as TGTGCCAGCAGCCGGACAGACTACAATGAGCAGTTCTTC.

The chain links TRBV5-1 to TRBJ2-1; 8 nucleotides align to TRBD2. The CDR3 extends over 15 amino acids. V was pared by 2 bases and J by 6 bases, with 7 bases of the junction left unmatched. CDR1 is SGHRS, CDR2 YFSETQ, per germline. The CDR3 DNA reads TGCGCCAGCAGCTTTCAAGCGGGAGTCGGCAATGAGCAGTTCTTC. Residues: CASSFQAGVGNEQFF.

The chain is built from TRBV27 and TRBJ1-1; a weak D match, TRBD1 (5 bases). Per the germline V gene, CDR1 is MNHEY and CDR2 is SMNVEV (reference sequence). Between the trimmed V and J ends, which lost 0 bases and 3 bases, there was a span of 20 bases. The CDR3 spans 18 residues. This CDR3 reads CASSLSWPPTGGDTEAFF. DNA of the CDR3: TGTGCCAGCAGTTTATCGTGGCCTCCCACAGGCGGGGACACTGAAGCTTTCTTT.

The J gene is TRBJ2-5, the V gene TRBV5-1, with D hard to call. The CDR3 is made up of 11 amino acids. V lost 5 bases and J lost 4, with 6 bases in between. From germline, CDR1 is SGHRS and CDR2 YFSETQ. The CDR3 DNA sequence: TGCGCCAGCAGGAACTCAGAGACCCAGTACTTC. Translated, it gives CASRNSETQYF.

About this clone: The same CDR3 can be traced to other DNA sequences in this sample. This sequence joins TRBV30 and TRBJ1-5, with 7 bases that match TRBD1. This CDR3 spans 13 amino acids. J was trimmed by 5 bases and V by 2 bases; bases with no gene match: 3. The germline V gene encodes CDR1 GTSNPN and CDR2 SVGIG (reference sequence). CDR3 amino acids: CAWSRQGYQPQHF. The CDR3 DNA is TGTGCCTGGAGTAGACAGGGCTATCAGCCCCAGCATTTT.

This rearrangement joins TRBV25-1 to TRBJ2-7, with 8 bases fitting TRBD1. With 6 bases clipped from V and 4 bases from J, the junction kept 8 bases outside the gene matches. This CDR3 is built from 14 residues. Looked up from germline, CDR1 is MGHDK and CDR2 is SYGVNS. CDR3 in amino acids: CASRPDRGLYEQYF. For the CDR3, the DNA is TGTGCCAGCAGACCCGACAGGGGTTTATACGAGCAGTACTTC.

DNA of the CDR3: TGTGCCAGCAGCTCGGGGGGAAACACCATATATTTT. Amino acid sequence: CASSSGGNTIYF. V gene TRBV7-8 combines with J gene TRBJ1-3; D is undetermined. The CDR3 runs 12 residues. V was cut by 4 bases and J by 4 bases, with 5 bases left in between. CDR1 is SGHVS and CDR2 is FQNEAQ in the germline V gene.

This sequence joins TRBV9 and TRBJ2-1, with TRBD2 as a possible D gene (5 bases). Germline V lookup: CDR1 SGDLS, CDR2 YYNGEE. V gave up 0 bases and J gave up 8 bases, with 9 bases separating them. This CDR3 comprises 13 residues. This chain's CDR3 is CASSVEGRYEQFF. For the CDR3, the DNA is TGTGCCAGCAGCGTAGAAGGGAGATATGAGCAGTTCTTC.

The chain employs TRBV29-1 and TRBJ1-2, with 11 bases identical to TRBD1. The CDR3 loop spans 13 amino acids. Trimming removed 8 bases from V and 4 bases from J; junction bases left unmatched: 6. Germline V lookup: CDR1 SQVTM, CDR2 ANQGSEA. The CDR3 sequence: CSSRDRGVYGYTF. CDR3 coding DNA: TGCAGCTCCCGGGACAGGGGGGTCTATGGCTACACCTTC.